This entry features one T cell receptor (beta chain) sequence. Its antigen is unidentified. These data come from a study of cytomegalovirus exposure and HLA in healthy donors. Study results and limitations: Earlier analysis found most TCR beta V segments productive about 90% or about 30% of the time.

Both 60 Vbeta primers and 13 Jbeta primers went into the PCR. Method: immunoSEQ multiplex PCR; TCRdb's copy keeps in-frame clones and lacks some. The top ten clones hold around 3% of a sample with 150,000 to 200,000 clones, 60% to 80% of them seen once. The sample consisted of PBMCs. The receptor was isolated from a female donor in good health and CMV-seronegative.

CDR3 residues: CASSQLRPGYSNQPQHF. CDR3 nucleotides: TGTGCCAGCAGCCAGTTACGCCCCGGTTATAGCAATCAGCCCCAGCATTTT. The chain is built from TRBV16 and TRBJ1-5; D is ambiguous. CDR1 KGHSY and CDR2 FQNENV come from the germline V gene. V gave up 3 bases and J gave up 0 bases, with 15 bases separating them. There are 17 residues in the CDR3.